These 6 T cell receptor beta chains were sequenced from one sample in a study of blood T cell repertoires in COVID-19. Sequencing used immunoSEQ multiplex PCR; TCRdb keeps in-frame clones, though not all of them. The sample includes 90,000 to 100,000 clones, 70% to 90% seen only once; the top ten take about 4.2%. Sequences were obtained from peripheral blood. These receptors all stem from a man between 65 and 79 years old with acute or convalescent COVID-19.

The chain employs TRBV9 and TRBJ2-3; D gene ambiguous. The CDR3 length is 12 residues. Per the germline V gene, CDR1 is SGDLS and CDR2 is YYNGEE. The V end was cut by 0 bases, the J end by 3 bases, with 2 bases between. The CDR3 DNA reads TGTGCCAGCAGCGTAGTAACAGATACGCAGTATTTT. As protein: CASSVVTDTQYF.

The chain is built from TRBV18 and TRBJ1-3; TRBD1 is a possible D gene (6 bases). The CDR3 covers 17 residues. Germline assignment: CDR1 KGHSH and CDR2 LQKENI. V was clipped by 2 bases and J by 0 bases, with 14 bases between them. The CDR3 loop reads CASSPTQGFLSGNTIYF. The DNA for the CDR3 is TGTGCCAGCTCACCAACACAGGGATTCCTCTCTGGAAACACCATATATTTT.

The chain employs TRBV7-2 and TRBJ1-1, with 8 bases matching TRBD1. Losses at the gene ends were 5 bases for V and 4 bases for J; bases not matched to a gene: 6. Germline lookup yields CDR1 SGHTA and CDR2 FQGNSA. The CDR3 has 14 amino acids. The CDR3 sequence is CASSTTTGGTEAFF. The CDR3 nucleotides are TGTGCCAGCAGCACCACTACAGGGGGCACTGAAGCTTTCTTT. The complete variable domain, with remaining parts taken from reference TRBV7-2 and TRBJ1-1, reads GAGVSQSPSNKVTEKGKDVELRCDPISGHTALYWYRQSLGQGLEFLIYFQGNSAPDKSGLPSDRFSAERTGGSVSTLTIQRTQQEDSAVYLCASSTTTGGTEAFFGQGTRLTVV.

The gene calls are TRBV27 and TRBJ2-7; TRBD2 aligns across 15 bases. The junction had 1 base not matched to a gene; V was cut back by 3 bases and J by 4 bases. Germline V CDR1 and CDR2: MNHEY, SMNVEV (reference sequence). This CDR3 is built from 15 residues. The CDR3 is CASSFGTSGGYEQYF. The CDR3 region has the DNA TGTGCCAGCAGTTTCGGGACTAGCGGGGGGTACGAGCAGTACTTC.

V and J are TRBV6-5 and TRBJ1-1, with D unclear. Trimming pared 6 bases from V and 4 bases from J, leaving 9 bases between. Germline values: CDR1 MNHEY, CDR2 SVGAGI. The CDR3 has 12 residues. CDR3 bases: TGTGCCAGCAGGCCGGGGATCACTGAAGCTTTCTTT. It encodes CASRPGITEAFF.

Only a few counts were recorded for this clone. The chain couples TRBV2 to TRBJ1-6; D is ambiguous. This CDR3 region has 16 residues. Germline lookup yields CDR1 SNHLY and CDR2 FYNNEI. V dropped 7 bases and J dropped 0 bases, with 13 bases sitting between them. The CDR3 is CASTDPGSSYNSPLHF. CDR3 DNA: TGTGCCAGCACCGACCCGGGAAGCTCCTATAATTCACCCCTCCACTTT.